Below, 28 T cell receptor beta chains from the same sample are listed, as sequenced in a study of blood T cell repertoires in COVID-19. Sequencing was performed with immunoSEQ multiplex PCR; in TCRdb, only in-frame clones are kept and a portion is missing. The sample lists 150,000 or so clones; 75% to 85% were seen once. Sequencing used peripheral blood. The receptors were gathered from a woman aged 55-69 years with COVID-19, enrolled during active disease.

The V call is TRBV10-3, the J call TRBJ1-4; D is undetermined. The V end lost 3 bases, the J end lost 8 bases, and 13 bases lay between the germline ends. This CDR3 region has 14 residues. The V gene's germline CDR1 is ENHRY and CDR2 SYGVKD. CDR3 sequence (DNA): TGTGCCATCAGTGAAGGAGGCTTTGAAGAAAAACTGTTTTTT. This sequence encodes CAISEGGFEEKLFF.

The chain joins TRBV7-2 to TRBJ2-2; TRBD2 agrees at 8 bases. V trimming: 5 bases; J trimming: 6 bases; junction bases outside the gene matches: 17. The CDR3 consists of 18 residues. Germline-derived CDR1 and CDR2 are SGHTA and FQGNSA. The CDR3 DNA is TGTGCCAGCAGCCTTCCCACTCCGCGGACTAGCTTCCCCGGGGAGCTGTTTTTT. Amino acids: CASSLPTPRTSFPGELFF.

CDR3 sequence (DNA): TGTGCCAGCTCACCGTTGCCCCTCGGGGCAACTAATGAAAAACTGTTTTTT. Translating it yields CASSPLPLGATNEKLFF. The rearrangement links TRBV18 to TRBJ1-4; no firm D call. Trimming left V 3 bases short and J 0 bases short, with 14 bases between. The CDR3 loop spans 17 amino acids. Germline CDR1 and CDR2: KGHSH and LQKENI.

The chain employs TRBV11-1 and TRBJ2-7; D might be TRBD2 (5 bases). Deletions cut 3 bases from V and 3 bases from J, with 15 bases between. This CDR3 region has 15 residues. Germline loops: CDR1 SGHAT, CDR2 FQDESV (reference sequence). The DNA of the CDR3 is TGTGCCAGCAGCTTCCCCTCTGCGGGCCGCTACGAGCAGTACTTC. This translates into CASSFPSAGRYEQYF.

The J gene is TRBJ2-1, the V gene TRBV27, with 10 bases fitting TRBD2. V shed 7 bases, J shed 7 bases, and the junction held 13 bases outside the gene matches. Per the germline V gene, CDR1 is MNHEY and CDR2 is SMNVEV (reference sequence). The CDR3 has 16 residues. DNA of the CDR3: TGTGCCAGCACCTCTCTCAGCGAACTAGCGGGGAATGAGCAGTTCTTC. Translated: CASTSLSELAGNEQFF.

The rearrangement uses TRBV23-1 and TRBJ2-7; weak D call: TRBD1 (6 bases). TRBV23-1 is reported as an ORF; its role is uncertain. V lost 0 bases and J 1 base, leaving 10 bases between the germline ends. This CDR3 is built from 15 residues. The CDR3 protein is CASSQSGGRSYEQYF. In DNA, the CDR3 is TGCGCCAGCAGTCAATCAGGGGGACGATCCTACGAGCAGTACTTC.

This clone was picked up many times. V gene TRBV30 combines with J gene TRBJ1-1; no clear D gene. CDR3 length: 11 residues. Trimming stripped 4 bases from V and 1 base from J, with 4 bases between. Germline lookup yields CDR1 GTSNPN and CDR2 SVGIG (reference sequence). Here the CDR3 DNA reads TGTGCCTGGACCCGGAACACTGAAGCTTTCTTT. The encoded protein is CAWTRNTEAFF.

The V gene is TRBV6-6, the J gene TRBJ2-2; 7 bases are shared with TRBD1. CDR1 and CDR2 (germline): MNHNY, SVGAGI (reference sequence). The CDR3 loop spans 14 amino acids. V gave up 5 bases and J gave up 7 bases; unmatched junction bases: 7. The CDR3 reads CASSPGTVGGELFF. CDR3 sequence (DNA): TGTGCCAGCAGTCCCGGGACAGTAGGCGGGGAGCTGTTTTTT.

The chain links TRBV6-5 to TRBJ2-5; 7 bases map to TRBD1. V trimming: 7 bases; J trimming: 5 bases; junction bases outside the gene matches: 4. The length of the CDR3 is 12 residues. Per the germline V gene, CDR1 is MNHEY and CDR2 is SVGAGI. CDR3 sequence reads: CASKTGQETQYF. The CDR3 nucleotides read TGTGCCAGCAAGACAGGGCAGGAGACCCAGTACTTC.

The rearrangement joins TRBV7-2 to TRBJ2-7, with TRBD1 identical over 8 bases. Germline CDR1 is SGHTA and CDR2 is FQGNSA. This CDR3 contains 13 residues. V dropped 2 bases and J dropped 4; count of bases not matched to a gene: 1. The CDR3 reads CASSLQGAYEQYF. The DNA for the CDR3 is TGTGCCAGCAGCTTACAGGGGGCGTACGAGCAGTACTTC.

This clone was counted only a few times. The V gene is TRBV6-5, the J gene TRBJ1-5; D might be TRBD1 (6 bases). This CDR3 spans 14 amino acids. The V gene lost 5 bases and the J gene lost 7 bases, with 15 bases spanning the gap. Germline V CDR1 and CDR2: MNHEY, SVGAGI. The CDR3 coding sequence is TGTGCCAGCAGTAGCCAACAGGGTAAGCAGCCCCAGCATTTT. Residues: CASSSQQGKQPQHF.

This clone occurred many times. The same CDR3 arises from other DNA sequences in this sample as well. The rearrangement joins TRBV10-3 to TRBJ1-3; no firm D call. Germline CDR1 ENHRY, CDR2 SYGVKD. The CDR3 consists of 14 residues. The V gene lost 3 bases and the J gene lost 0 bases, with 6 bases spanning the gap. DNA for the CDR3: TGTGCCATCAGTGATGGGAGCTCTGGAAACACCATATATTTT. This encodes CAISDGSSGNTIYF.

J is TRBJ2-3 and V is TRBV5-5; TRBD1 might be the D (5 bases). Trimming removed 0 bases at V and 1 base at J, with 9 bases between. CDR1 is SGHKS, CDR2 YYEKEE, per germline (reference sequence). CDR3 size: 15 residues. The CDR3 DNA is TGTGCCAGCAGCTTGGTGGGCAGGGGCACAGATACGCAGTATTTT. It translates to CASSLVGRGTDTQYF.

A few counts support this clone. The V and J genes are TRBV4-3 and TRBJ1-2, with TRBD1 matching over 9 bases. CDR3 length: 17 residues. Per germline, CDR1 LGHNA and CDR2 YSLEER. The ends lost 0 bases at V and 3 bases at J; junction bases unmatched: 8. CDR3 bases: TGCGCCAGCAGCCAAGATCACGGGACAGGGAAAGACTATGGCTACACCTTC. Translating gives CASSQDHGTGKDYGYTF.

The rearrangement uses TRBV3-1 (or the pseudogene TRBV3-2) and TRBJ2-1, with 11 bases fitting TRBD2. CDR3 size: 16 residues. Germline V gives CDR1 LGHDT, CDR2 YNNKEL (reference sequence). J lost 8 bases, V lost 5 bases, and 11 bases had no gene match. CDR3 region: CASSEGLAGRLDEQFF. The CDR3 DNA follows: TGTGCCAGCAGCGAAGGACTAGCGGGCAGGCTGGATGAGCAGTTCTTC.

V usage is TRBV7-3 and J usage is TRBJ2-6, with a possible D match to TRBD1 (5 bases). This CDR3 region has 18 residues. V was pared by 3 bases and J by 1 base, with 16 bases between. Germline V gene lookup returns CDR1 SGHTA and CDR2 FQGTGA. In nucleotides, the CDR3 is TGTGCCAGCAGCTTGGGGCCGACTGTATTTTCTGGGGCCAACGTCCTGACTTTC. Translated, it gives CASSLGPTVFSGANVLTF. Full variable domain (rest looked up from reference TRBV7-3 and TRBJ2-6): GAGVSQTPSNKVTEKGKYVELRCDPISGHTALYWYRQSLGQGPEFLIYFQGTGAADDSGLPNDRFFAVRPEGSVSTLKIQRTERGDSAVYLCASSLGPTVFSGANVLTFGAGSRLTVL.

A single count supports this clone. This rearrangement joins TRBV4-2 to TRBJ2-1; 7 bases map to TRBD1. The CDR3 has 17 amino acids. The germline gives CDR1 LGHNA, CDR2 YNFKEQ. The V segment lost 3 bases and the J segment 4 bases; nucleotides outside the gene matches: 12. The CDR3 bases are TGTGCCAGCAGCCAGGGGAGAGGGGGCCCGGGATACAATGAGCAGTTCTTC. Protein sequence: CASSQGRGGPGYNEQFF.

The chain has TRBV6-1 and TRBJ2-3; the match to TRBD1 covers 7 bases. The CDR3 totals 16 residues. V lost 4 bases and J lost 5; bases outside the gene matches: 12. Looked up from germline, CDR1 is MNHNS and CDR2 is SASEGT. This CDR3 reads CASSGLQGLRLDTQYF. The CDR3 nucleotides read TGTGCCAGCAGTGGGCTACAGGGGTTAAGGTTAGATACGCAGTATTTT.

This clone was detected a few times. This chain joins TRBV6-1 and TRBJ2-5; no clear D gene. V dropped 3 bases and J dropped 5 bases, with 10 bases sitting between them. Germline V gives CDR1 MNHNS, CDR2 SASEGT. This CDR3 spans 13 amino acids. CDR3 sequence (DNA): TGTGCCAGCAGTGATCGACTCGGGGAGACCCAGTACTTC. Its protein product is CASSDRLGETQYF.

V usage is TRBV30 and J usage is TRBJ1-2; 10 nucleotides align to TRBD1. V shed 5 bases, J shed 4 bases, and the junction held 16 bases outside the gene matches. Per germline, CDR1 GTSNPN and CDR2 SVGIG (reference sequence). This CDR3 is 17 amino acids long. The CDR3 DNA reads TGTGCCTGGCTTCATGACAGGGGGCGAAAAGTAAGCTATGGCTACACCTTC. Protein: CAWLHDRGRKVSYGYTF.

The rearrangement joins TRBV9 to TRBJ2-1; 7 positions agree with TRBD2. The ends lost 3 bases at V and 4 bases at J; junction bases unmatched: 19. Germline V lookup: CDR1 SGDLS, CDR2 YYNGEE. The CDR3 consists of 19 residues. The CDR3 region is CASSAGGDYLPPIYNEQFF. CDR3 DNA sequence: TGTGCCAGCAGCGCAGGCGGGGACTACTTACCACCCATTTACAATGAGCAGTTCTTC. The complete variable domain, with remaining parts taken from reference TRBV9 and TRBJ2-1, reads DSGVTQTPKHLITATGQRVTLRCSPRSGDLSVYWYQQSLDQGLQFLIQYYNGEERAKGNILERFSAQQFPDLHSELNLSSLELGDSALYFCASSAGGDYLPPIYNEQFFGPGTRLTVL.

The chain combines TRBV7-2 with TRBJ1-2; D is perhaps TRBD1 (6 bases). This CDR3 has 15 residues. V was cut by 1 base and J by 7 bases, with 16 bases left in between. Germline CDR1 is SGHTA and CDR2 is FQGNSA. The CDR3 is CASSLVKGGNSGYTF. The DNA of the CDR3 is TGTGCCAGCAGCTTAGTCAAGGGGGGGAACAGTGGCTACACCTTC.

The chain uses TRBV11-3 and TRBJ2-1; 7 bases agree with TRBD2. The CDR3 loop spans 16 amino acids. Germline CDR1 SGHNT, CDR2 YENEEA. The junction had 6 bases not matched to a gene; V was cut back by 0 bases and J by 4 bases. The CDR3 DNA reads TGTGCCAGCAGCTTAGACGGAGTAGCGGGTTACAATGAGCAGTTCTTC. Encoded protein: CASSLDGVAGYNEQFF.

This clone appeared a single time. The chain carries TRBV5-4 and TRBJ2-3, with D uncertain. This CDR3 is built from 13 residues. V lost 2 bases, J lost 3 bases, and 7 bases lay in between. Germline CDR1 is SGHNT and CDR2 is YYREEE (reference sequence). The CDR3 sequence is CASSFSATDTQYF. CDR3 nucleotide sequence: TGTGCCAGCAGCTTCAGCGCTACAGATACGCAGTATTTT.

The chain has TRBV9 and TRBJ2-3; 9 nucleotides line up with TRBD2. J gave up 3 bases and V 0 bases, and 2 bases lay outside the gene matches. Germline V gene sequence: CDR1 SGDLS, CDR2 YYNGEE. The CDR3 is 15 residues long. The CDR3 here is CASSVDSGRTDTQYF. CDR3 nucleotide sequence: TGTGCCAGCAGCGTAGATAGCGGGAGAACAGATACGCAGTATTTT.

V is TRBV10-3 and J is TRBJ2-7; tentative D call: TRBD1 (6 bases). Trimming pared 2 bases from V and 2 bases from J, leaving 10 bases between. The CDR3 loop spans 14 amino acids. CDR1 is ENHRY, CDR2 SYGVKD, per germline. CDR3 nucleotides: TGTGCCATCAGTGAGGGGACAAATACCTACGAGCAGTACTTC. Translating gives CAISEGTNTYEQYF.

The genes are TRBV2 and TRBJ1-2, with D unresolved. The V and J ends lost 6 bases and 6 bases respectively, with 20 bases between them. Germline-derived CDR1 and CDR2 are SNHLY and FYNNEI. This CDR3 is 15 amino acids long. The CDR3 coding sequence is TGTGCCAGCAGGGAATTCAGACCTGACAAGGATGGCTACACCTTC. Its protein product is CASREFRPDKDGYTF.

The gene calls are TRBV4-3 and TRBJ2-3; D is unclear. This CDR3 spans 17 amino acids. Germline V CDR1 and CDR2: LGHNA, YSLEER. V lost 0 bases and J lost 0, with 13 bases in between. The CDR3 sequence: CASSQEVYSPSTDTQYF. CDR3 nucleotide sequence: TGCGCCAGCAGCCAAGAGGTGTACAGCCCTAGCACAGATACGCAGTATTTT.